This entry describes one T cell receptor (beta chain). This record belongs to a study of blood T cell repertoires in COVID-19. Study-wide context: Donors in the United States, Italy and Spain gave samples during acute or convalescent COVID-19. Sources were T cells, B-cell-depleted T cells, or PBMCs; the material itself was cDNA or gDNA.

Germline V CDR1 and CDR2: SEHNR, FQNEAQ (reference sequence). Trimming at V came to 5 bases and at J to 6 bases, leaving 10 bases not matched to a gene. There are 16 residues in the CDR3. Original data processing: From reference gene primer amplification, estimates of nucleated cell counts were derived. Assay: immunoSEQ multiplex PCR; the TCRdb copy retains only in-frame clones and omits some. V and J calls and clone size are given by that table; D and trimming were obtained from the DNA. The repertoire holds 200,000 to 300,000 clones, with about 89% as singletons. This chain connects TRBV7-9 to TRBJ2-1; 10 nucleotides match TRBD1. The TCR comes from a middle-aged woman who had recovered from COVID-19. The sequenced sample was peripheral blood. CDR3 DNA: TGTGCCAGCAGCCCAGGGACAGGGGTTTTAGGCAATGAGCAGTTCTTC. Its protein is CASSPGTGVLGNEQFF.